This T cell receptor (beta chain) emerged from a study of T cell repertoires in cytomegalovirus infection. Turning to the study itself: Public signatures in TCR beta pointed to CMV infection and matching HLA type.

One entry per CDR3 protein results from TCRdb running MiXCR on the reads. The sample has approximately 730,000 distinct CDR3 sequences, around a third seen once. Germline CDR1 SNHLY, CDR2 FYNNEI. The CDR3 has 16 residues. Trimming took 4 bases from V and 1 from J; bases not matched to a gene: 8. As regards this clonotype: Its antigen is not known.

The input for sequencing was cultured PBMCs, taken from culture after CMV antigen stimulation. The sequence came from a human donor in good health (CMV status not recorded). Some clones in this sample may be carry-over from other donors' samples. The gene calls are TRBV2 and TRBJ2-7; 9 nucleotides align to TRBD1. CDR3 sequence: CASSGPGQGRSYEQYF. CDR3 in DNA: TGTGCCAGCAGTGGCCCGGGACAGGGAAGGTCCTACGAGCAGTACTTC.